The source of this TCR beta chain is a study of beta chain features in type 1 diabetes. Germline V CDR1 and CDR2: SGHVS, FNYEAQ. The CDR3 has 13 amino acids. V dropped 3 bases and J dropped 1 base, with 6 bases sitting between them. Expressed TCRB transcripts were sequenced, since all the RNA that had been isolated was reverse transcribed. Measured with immunoSEQ multiplex PCR; TCRdb has only the in-frame clones, and not every one. The data hold hundreds of thousands of clones, with 8% observed a single time. Study-level results: Cells expressing TCR highly could be over-represented by cDNA sequencing.

This clone was observed a few times. The antigen is unknown. Sequencing was carried out using central memory CD4+ T cells from blood. V and J are TRBV7-6 and TRBJ1-1; D not certain. This receptor was identified in a woman aged 18-30 years in good health. The DNA of the CDR3 is TGTGCCAGCAGCTTCTCGGAGAACACTGAAGCTTTCTTT. Amino acid sequence: CASSFSENTEAFF.